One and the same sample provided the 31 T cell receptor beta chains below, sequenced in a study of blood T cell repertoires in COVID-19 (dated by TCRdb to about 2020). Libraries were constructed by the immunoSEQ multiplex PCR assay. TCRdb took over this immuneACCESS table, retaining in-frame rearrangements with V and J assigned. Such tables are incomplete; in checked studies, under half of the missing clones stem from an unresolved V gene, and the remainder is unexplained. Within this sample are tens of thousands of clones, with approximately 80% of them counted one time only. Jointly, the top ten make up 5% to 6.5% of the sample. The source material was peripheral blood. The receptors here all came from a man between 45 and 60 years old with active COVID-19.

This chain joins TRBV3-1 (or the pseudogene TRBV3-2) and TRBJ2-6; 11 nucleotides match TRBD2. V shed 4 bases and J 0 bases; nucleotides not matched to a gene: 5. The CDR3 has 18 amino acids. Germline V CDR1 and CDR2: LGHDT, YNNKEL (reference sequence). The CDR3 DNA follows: TGTGCCAGCAGCCTACCTAGCGGGGGGTCCTCTGGGGCCAACGTCCTGACTTTC. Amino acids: CASSLPSGGSSGANVLTF.

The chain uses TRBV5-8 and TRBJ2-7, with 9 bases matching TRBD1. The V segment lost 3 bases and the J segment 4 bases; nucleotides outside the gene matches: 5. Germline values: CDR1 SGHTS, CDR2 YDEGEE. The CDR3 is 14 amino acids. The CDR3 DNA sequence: TGTGCCAGCAGCTATACCGGGACAGGGTACGAGCAGTACTTC. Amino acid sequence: CASSYTGTGYEQYF.

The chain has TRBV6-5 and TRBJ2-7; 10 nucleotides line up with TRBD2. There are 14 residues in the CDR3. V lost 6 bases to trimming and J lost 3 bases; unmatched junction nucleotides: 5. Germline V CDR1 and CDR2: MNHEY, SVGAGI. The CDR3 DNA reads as TGTGCCAGCAGGCCGGGACTAGCGAACTACGAGCAGTACTTC. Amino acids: CASRPGLANYEQYF.

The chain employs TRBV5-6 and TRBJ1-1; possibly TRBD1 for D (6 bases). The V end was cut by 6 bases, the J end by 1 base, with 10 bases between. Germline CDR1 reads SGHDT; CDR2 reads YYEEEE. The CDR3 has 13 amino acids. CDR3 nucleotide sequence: TGTGCCAGCACCTTACAGGGGAACACTGAAGCTTTCTTT. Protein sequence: CASTLQGNTEAFF. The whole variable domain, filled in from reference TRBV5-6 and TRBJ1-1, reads DAGVTQSPTHLIKTRGQQVTLRCSPKSGHDTVSWYQQALGQGPQFIFQYYEEEERQRGNFPDRFSGHQFPNYSSELNVNALLLGDSALYLCASTLQGNTEAFFGQGTRLTVV.

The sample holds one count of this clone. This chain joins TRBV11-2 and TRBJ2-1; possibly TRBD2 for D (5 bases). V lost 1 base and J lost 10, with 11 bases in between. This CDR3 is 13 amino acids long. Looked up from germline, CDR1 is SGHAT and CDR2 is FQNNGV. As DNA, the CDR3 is TGTGCCAGCAGCTTAGTTCGGCCGGGGGAGCAGTTCTTC. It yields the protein CASSLVRPGEQFF.

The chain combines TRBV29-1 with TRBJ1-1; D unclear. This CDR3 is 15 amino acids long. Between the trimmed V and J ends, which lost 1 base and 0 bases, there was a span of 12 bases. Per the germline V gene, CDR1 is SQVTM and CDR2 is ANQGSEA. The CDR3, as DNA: TGCAGCGTTGAAGCTTTCACAGCTATGAACACTGAAGCTTTCTTT. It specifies CSVEAFTAMNTEAFF.

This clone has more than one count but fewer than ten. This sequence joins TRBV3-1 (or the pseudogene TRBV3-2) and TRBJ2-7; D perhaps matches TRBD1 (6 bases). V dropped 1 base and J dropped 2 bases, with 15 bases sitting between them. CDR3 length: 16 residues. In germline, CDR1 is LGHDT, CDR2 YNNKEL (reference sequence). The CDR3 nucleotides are TGTGCCAGCAGCCAAGGCCAGGGGACGGGAACCTACGAGCAGTACTTC. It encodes CASSQGQGTGTYEQYF.

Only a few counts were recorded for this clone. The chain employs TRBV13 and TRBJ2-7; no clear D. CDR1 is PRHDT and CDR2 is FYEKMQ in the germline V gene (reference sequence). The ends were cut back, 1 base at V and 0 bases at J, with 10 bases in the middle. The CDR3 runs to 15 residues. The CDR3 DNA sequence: TGTGCCAGCAGCTTAGTGGATAACAGCTCCTACGAGCAGTACTTC. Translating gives CASSLVDNSSYEQYF.

CDR3 DNA sequence: TGTGCCAGCAGCCTCGGGACTAGCGGGAGTATTACTGAGCAGTTCTTC. Encoded protein: CASSLGTSGSITEQFF. V gene TRBV14 combines with J gene TRBJ2-1, with TRBD2 identical over 14 bases. The V gene's germline CDR1 is SGHDN and CDR2 FVKESK. V dropped 4 bases and J dropped 9; count of bases not matched to a gene: 8. The CDR3 has 16 amino acids.

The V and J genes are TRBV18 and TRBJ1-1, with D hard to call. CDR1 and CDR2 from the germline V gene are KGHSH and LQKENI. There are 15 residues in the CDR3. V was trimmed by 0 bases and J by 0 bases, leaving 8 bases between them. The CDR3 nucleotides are TGTGCCAGCTCACCACCAGGAGGTTTGAACACTGAAGCTTTCTTT. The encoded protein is CASSPPGGLNTEAFF.

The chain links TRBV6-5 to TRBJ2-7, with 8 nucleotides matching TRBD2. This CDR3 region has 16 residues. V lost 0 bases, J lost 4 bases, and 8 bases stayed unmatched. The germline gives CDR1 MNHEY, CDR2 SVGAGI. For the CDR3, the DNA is TGTGCCAGCAGTTACTCGAACCCGGGAGGGCCGTACGAGCAGTACTTC. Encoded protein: CASSYSNPGGPYEQYF.

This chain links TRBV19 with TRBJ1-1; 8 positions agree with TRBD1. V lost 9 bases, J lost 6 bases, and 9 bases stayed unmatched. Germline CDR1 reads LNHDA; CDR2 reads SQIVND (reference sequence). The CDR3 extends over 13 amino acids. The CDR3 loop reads CASKQGVNAEAFF. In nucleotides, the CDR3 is TGTGCCAGCAAACAGGGGGTCAACGCTGAAGCTTTCTTT.

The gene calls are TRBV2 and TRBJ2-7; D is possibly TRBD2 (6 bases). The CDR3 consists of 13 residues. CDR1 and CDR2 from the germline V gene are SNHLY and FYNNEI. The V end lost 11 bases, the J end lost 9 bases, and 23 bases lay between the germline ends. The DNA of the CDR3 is TGTGCCGGGAGGTACGCCCTTACGAGTTGGCAGTACTTC. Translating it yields CAGRYALTSWQYF.

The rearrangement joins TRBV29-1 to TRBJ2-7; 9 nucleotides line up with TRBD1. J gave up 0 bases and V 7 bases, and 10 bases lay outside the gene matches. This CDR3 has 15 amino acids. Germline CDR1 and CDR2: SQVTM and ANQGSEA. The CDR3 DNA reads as TGCAGCGCCGAGGACAGGGGACGAAACTCCTACGAGCAGTACTTC. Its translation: CSAEDRGRNSYEQYF.

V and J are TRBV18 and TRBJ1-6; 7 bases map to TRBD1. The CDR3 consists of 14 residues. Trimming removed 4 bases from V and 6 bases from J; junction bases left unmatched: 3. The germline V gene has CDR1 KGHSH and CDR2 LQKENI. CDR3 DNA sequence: TGTGCCAGCTCACTAGGACAGGTTAATTCACCCCTCCACTTT. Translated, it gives CASSLGQVNSPLHF.

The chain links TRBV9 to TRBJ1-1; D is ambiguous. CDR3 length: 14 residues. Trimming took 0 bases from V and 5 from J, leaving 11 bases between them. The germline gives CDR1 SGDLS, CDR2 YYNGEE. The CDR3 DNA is TGTGCCAGCAGCGTAGATAACGGTTGGACTGAAGCTTTCTTT. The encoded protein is CASSVDNGWTEAFF.

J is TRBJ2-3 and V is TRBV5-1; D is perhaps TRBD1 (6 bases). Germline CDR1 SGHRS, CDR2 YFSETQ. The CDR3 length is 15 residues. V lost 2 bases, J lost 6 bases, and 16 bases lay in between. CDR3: CASSLGTQTGDTQYF. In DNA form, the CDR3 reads TGCGCCAGCAGCTTAGGGACCCAAACAGGGGATACGCAGTATTTT.

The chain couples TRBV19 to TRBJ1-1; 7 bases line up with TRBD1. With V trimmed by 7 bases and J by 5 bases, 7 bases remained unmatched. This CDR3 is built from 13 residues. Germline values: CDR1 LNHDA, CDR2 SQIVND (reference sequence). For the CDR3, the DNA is TGTGCCAGTAAAACAGGGGATGGGACTGAAGCTTTCTTT. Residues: CASKTGDGTEAFF.

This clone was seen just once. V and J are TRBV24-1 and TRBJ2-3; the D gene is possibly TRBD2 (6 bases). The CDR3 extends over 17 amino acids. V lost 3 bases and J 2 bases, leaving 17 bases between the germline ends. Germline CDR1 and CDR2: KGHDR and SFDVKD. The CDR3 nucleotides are TGTGCCACCAGTGATAGGCCTGGGCGGGACCCCACAGATACGCAGTATTTT. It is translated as CATSDRPGRDPTDTQYF.

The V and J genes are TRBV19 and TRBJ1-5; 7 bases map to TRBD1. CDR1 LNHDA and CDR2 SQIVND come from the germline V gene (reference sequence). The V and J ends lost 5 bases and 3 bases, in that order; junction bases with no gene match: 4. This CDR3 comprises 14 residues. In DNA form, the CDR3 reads TGTGCCAGTAGTCACAGGGGCGTCAATCAGCCCCAGCATTTT. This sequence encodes CASSHRGVNQPQHF.

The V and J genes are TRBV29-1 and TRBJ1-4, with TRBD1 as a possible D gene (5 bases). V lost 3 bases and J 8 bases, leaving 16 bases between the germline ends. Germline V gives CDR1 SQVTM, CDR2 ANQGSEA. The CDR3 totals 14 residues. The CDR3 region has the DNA TGCAGCGTTGATCCCCATGGGGGGAGAGAAAAACTGTTTTTT. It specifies CSVDPHGGREKLFF.

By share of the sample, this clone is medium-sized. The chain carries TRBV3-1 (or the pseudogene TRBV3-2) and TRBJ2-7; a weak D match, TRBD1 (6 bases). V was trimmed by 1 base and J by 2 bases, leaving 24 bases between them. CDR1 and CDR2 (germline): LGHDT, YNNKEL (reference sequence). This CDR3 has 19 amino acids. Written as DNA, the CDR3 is TGTGCCAGCAGCCAAGCCTCCCCCGGGACATCAATCCTCGCCTACGAGCAGTACTTC. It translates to CASSQASPGTSILAYEQYF.

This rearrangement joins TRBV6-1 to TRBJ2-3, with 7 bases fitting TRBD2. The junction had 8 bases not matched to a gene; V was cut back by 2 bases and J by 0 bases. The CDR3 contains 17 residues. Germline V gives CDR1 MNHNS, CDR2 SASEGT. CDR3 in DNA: TGTGCCAGCAGTGAATGGGGTGGGAGGGAAAGCACAGATACGCAGTATTTT. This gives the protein CASSEWGGRESTDTQYF.

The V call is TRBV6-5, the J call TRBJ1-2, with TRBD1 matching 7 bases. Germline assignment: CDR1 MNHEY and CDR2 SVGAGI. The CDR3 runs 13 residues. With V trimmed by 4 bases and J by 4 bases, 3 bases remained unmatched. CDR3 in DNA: TGTGCCAGCAGTTCGAGGACAGGCTATGGCTACACCTTC. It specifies CASSSRTGYGYTF.

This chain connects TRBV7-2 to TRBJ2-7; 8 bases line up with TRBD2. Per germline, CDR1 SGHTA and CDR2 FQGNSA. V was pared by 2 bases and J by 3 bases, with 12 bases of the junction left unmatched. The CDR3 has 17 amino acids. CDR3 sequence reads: CASSLWALLAGGYEQYF. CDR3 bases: TGTGCCAGCAGCTTATGGGCCCTATTGGCGGGAGGCTACGAGCAGTACTTC.

The CDR3 sequence is CASSFSSGPSYEQYF. CDR3 nucleotide sequence: TGCGCCAGCAGCTTCTCTAGCGGCCCCTCCTACGAGCAGTACTTC. The V gene is TRBV5-1, the J gene TRBJ2-7; 7 bases align to TRBD2. CDR1 SGHRS and CDR2 YFSETQ come from the germline V gene. J was trimmed by 0 bases and V by 2 bases; bases with no gene match: 5. The CDR3 has 15 residues.

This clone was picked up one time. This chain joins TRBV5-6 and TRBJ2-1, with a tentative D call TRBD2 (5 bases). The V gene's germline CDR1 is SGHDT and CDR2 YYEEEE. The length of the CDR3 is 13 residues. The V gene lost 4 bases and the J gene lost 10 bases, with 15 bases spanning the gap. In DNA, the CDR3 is TGTGCCAGCAGCACGCCTTTCGGCGGGGAGCAGTTCTTC. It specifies CASSTPFGGEQFF.

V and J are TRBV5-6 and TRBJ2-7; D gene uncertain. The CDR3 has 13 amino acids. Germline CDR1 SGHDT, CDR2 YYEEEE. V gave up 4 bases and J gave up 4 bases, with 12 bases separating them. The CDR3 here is CASSPWAVYEQYF. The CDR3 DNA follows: TGTGCCAGCAGCCCCTGGGCTGTTTACGAGCAGTACTTC.

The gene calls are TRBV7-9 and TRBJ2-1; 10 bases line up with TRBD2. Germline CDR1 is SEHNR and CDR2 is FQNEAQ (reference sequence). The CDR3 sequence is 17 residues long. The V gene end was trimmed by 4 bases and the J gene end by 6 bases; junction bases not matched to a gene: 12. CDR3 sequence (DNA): TGTGCCAGCAGCTCCATTTTCTTAGCGGGAGGTAGCAATGAGCAGTTCTTC. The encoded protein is CASSSIFLAGGSNEQFF.

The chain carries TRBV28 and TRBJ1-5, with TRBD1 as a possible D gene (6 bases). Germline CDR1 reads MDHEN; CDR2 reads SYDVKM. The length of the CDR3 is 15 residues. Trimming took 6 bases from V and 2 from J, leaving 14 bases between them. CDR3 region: CASRKLQGGNQPQHF. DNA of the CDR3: TGTGCCAGCAGGAAGCTACAGGGAGGCAATCAGCCCCAGCATTTT.

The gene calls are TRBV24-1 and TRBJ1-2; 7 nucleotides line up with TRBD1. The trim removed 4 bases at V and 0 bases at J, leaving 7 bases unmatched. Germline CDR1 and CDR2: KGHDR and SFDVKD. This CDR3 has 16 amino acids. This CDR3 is CATSERRGRANYGYTF. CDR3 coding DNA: TGTGCCACCAGTGAAAGAAGGGGGCGCGCTAACTATGGCTACACCTTC.